Presented here are 3 T cell receptor beta chains from one specimen sequenced in a study of T cell changes during pregnancy in multiple sclerosis. The method was immunoSEQ multiplex PCR; TCRdb's version includes in-frame clones alone and lacks a portion of them. The table shows under 80,000 clones, with just over 90% occurring only once. Sample: peripheral blood, taken in the second trimester of pregnancy. These receptors were taken from a female donor with multiple sclerosis, enrolled in a pregnancy study.

V and J are TRBV11-3 and TRBJ2-7; D is uncertain. Trimming took 1 base from V and 5 from J, leaving 12 bases between them. Per the germline V gene, CDR1 is SGHNT and CDR2 is YENEEA. The CDR3 has 14 residues. The CDR3 is CASSLGHGTDEQYF. The CDR3 DNA reads TGTGCCAGCAGCTTAGGACACGGCACGGACGAGCAGTACTTC.

The J gene is TRBJ2-2, the V gene TRBV30; TRBD1 might be the D (5 bases). The germline V gene has CDR1 GTSNPN and CDR2 SVGIG (reference sequence). Trimming shortened V by 0 bases and J by 7 bases, and 9 bases separated the two germline ends. CDR3 length equals 13 residues. The CDR3 reads CAWSVWGSGELFF. In DNA form, the CDR3 reads TGTGCCTGGAGTGTCTGGGGCAGCGGGGAGCTGTTTTTT.

The chain carries TRBV7-9 and TRBJ1-1; 7 bases map to TRBD1. Germline CDR1 and CDR2: SEHNR and FQNEAQ (reference sequence). The CDR3 is made up of 13 amino acids. V lost 5 bases and J lost 3; bases outside the gene matches: 3. DNA of the CDR3: TGTGCCAGCAGCCACGACAGGGACACTGAAGCTTTCTTT. Translation: CASSHDRDTEAFF.